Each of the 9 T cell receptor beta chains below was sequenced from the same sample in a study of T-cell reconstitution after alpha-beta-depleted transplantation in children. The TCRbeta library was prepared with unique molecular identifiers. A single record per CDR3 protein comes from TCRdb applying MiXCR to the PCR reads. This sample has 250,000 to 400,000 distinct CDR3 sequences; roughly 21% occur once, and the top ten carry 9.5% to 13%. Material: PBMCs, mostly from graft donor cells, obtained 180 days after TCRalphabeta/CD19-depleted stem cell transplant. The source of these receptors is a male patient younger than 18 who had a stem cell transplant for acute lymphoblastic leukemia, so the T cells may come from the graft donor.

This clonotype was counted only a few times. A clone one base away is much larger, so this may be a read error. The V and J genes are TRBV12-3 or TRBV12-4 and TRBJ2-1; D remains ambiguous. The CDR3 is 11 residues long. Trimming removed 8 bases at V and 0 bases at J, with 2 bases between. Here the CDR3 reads CASRSYNEQFF. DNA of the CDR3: TGTGCCAGCCGCTCCTACAATGAGCAGTTCTTC.

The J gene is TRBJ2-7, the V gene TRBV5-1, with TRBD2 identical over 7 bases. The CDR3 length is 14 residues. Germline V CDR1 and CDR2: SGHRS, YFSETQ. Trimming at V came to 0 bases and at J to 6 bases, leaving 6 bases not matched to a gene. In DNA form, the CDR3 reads TGCGCCAGCAGCTTGGATGCGGGAGTAGGCGAGCAGTACTTC. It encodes CASSLDAGVGEQYF.

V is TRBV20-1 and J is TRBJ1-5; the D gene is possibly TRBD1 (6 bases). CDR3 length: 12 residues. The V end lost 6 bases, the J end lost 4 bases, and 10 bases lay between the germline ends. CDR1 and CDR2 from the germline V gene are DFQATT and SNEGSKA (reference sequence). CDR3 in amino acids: CSASDRNQPQHF. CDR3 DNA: TGCAGTGCATCGGACAGAAATCAGCCCCAGCATTTT.

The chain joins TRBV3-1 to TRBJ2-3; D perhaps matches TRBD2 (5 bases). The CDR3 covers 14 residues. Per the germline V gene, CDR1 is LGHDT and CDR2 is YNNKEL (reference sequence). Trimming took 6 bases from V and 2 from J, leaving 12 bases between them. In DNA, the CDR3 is TGTGCCAGCAGGAGGAGACTAACCACAGATACGCAGTATTTT. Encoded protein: CASRRRLTTDTQYF.

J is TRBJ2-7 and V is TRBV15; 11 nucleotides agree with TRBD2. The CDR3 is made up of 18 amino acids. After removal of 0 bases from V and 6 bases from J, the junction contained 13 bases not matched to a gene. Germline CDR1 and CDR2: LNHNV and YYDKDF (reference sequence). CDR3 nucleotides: TGTGCCACCAGCAGAGATTACGCCGCTACTAGCGGGAGCGGCGAGCAGTACTTC. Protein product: CATSRDYAATSGSGEQYF.

The CDR3 here is CASTPFGFSSYEQYF. Here the CDR3 DNA reads TGTGCCAGCACCCCCTTTGGCTTTAGCTCCTACGAGCAGTACTTC. The rearrangement links TRBV2 to TRBJ2-7; D is uncertain. This CDR3 has 15 amino acids. Germline CDR1 is SNHLY and CDR2 is FYNNEI. Trimming left V 7 bases short and J 0 bases short, with 16 bases between.

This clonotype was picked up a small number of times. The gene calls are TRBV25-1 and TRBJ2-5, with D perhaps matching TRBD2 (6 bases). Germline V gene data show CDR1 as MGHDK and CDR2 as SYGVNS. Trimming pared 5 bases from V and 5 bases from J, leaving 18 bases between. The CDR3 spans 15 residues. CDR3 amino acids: CASSTRRGRRETQYF. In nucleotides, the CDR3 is TGTGCCAGCAGTACCCGGCGGGGTCGGCGGGAGACCCAGTACTTC.

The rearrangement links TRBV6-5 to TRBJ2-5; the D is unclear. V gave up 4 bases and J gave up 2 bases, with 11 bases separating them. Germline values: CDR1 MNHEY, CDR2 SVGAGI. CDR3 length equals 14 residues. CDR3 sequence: CASSFWGWQETQYF. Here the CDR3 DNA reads TGTGCCAGCAGTTTCTGGGGTTGGCAAGAGACCCAGTACTTC.

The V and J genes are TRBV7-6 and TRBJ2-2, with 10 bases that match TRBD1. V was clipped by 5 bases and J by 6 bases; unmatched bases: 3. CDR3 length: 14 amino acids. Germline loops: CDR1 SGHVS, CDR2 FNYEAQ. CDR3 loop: CASSPDRGAGELFF. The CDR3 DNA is TGTGCCAGCAGCCCGGACAGGGGGGCCGGGGAGCTGTTTTTT.